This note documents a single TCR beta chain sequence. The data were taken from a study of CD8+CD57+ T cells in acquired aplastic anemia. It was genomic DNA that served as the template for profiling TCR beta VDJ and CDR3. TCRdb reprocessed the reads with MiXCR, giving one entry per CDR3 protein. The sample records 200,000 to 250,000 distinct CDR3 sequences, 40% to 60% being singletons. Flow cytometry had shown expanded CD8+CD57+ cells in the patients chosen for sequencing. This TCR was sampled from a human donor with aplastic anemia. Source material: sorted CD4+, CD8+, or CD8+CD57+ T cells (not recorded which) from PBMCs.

CDR3 DNA: TGTGCCATCAGTGAGAAGGGTTCAACTAATGAAAAACTGTTTTTT. It specifies CAISEKGSTNEKLFF. The chain carries TRBV10-3 and TRBJ1-4; D call uncertain. Deletions cut 2 bases from V and 0 bases from J, with 7 bases between. The CDR3 is 15 residues long. Germline CDR1 and CDR2: ENHRY and SYGVKD.